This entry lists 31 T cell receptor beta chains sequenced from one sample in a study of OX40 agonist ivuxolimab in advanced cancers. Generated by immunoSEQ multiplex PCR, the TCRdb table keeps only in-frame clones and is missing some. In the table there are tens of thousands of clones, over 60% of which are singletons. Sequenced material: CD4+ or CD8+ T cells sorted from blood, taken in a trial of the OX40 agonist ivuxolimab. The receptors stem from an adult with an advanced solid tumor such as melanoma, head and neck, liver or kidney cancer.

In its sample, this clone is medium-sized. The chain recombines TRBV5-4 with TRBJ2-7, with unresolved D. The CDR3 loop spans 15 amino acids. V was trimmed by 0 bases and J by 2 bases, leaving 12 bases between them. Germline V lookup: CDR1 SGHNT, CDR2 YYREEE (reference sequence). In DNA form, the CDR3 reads TGTGCCAGCAGCTTGGTAGTGACGGAAGCCTACGAGCAGTACTTC. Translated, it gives CASSLVVTEAYEQYF.

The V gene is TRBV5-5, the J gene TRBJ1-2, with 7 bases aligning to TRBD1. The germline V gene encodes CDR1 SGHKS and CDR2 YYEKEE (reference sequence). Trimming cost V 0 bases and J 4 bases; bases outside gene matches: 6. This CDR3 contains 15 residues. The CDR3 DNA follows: TGTGCCAGCAGCTTGGGATCGGGACAGCTCTATGGCTACACCTTC. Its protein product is CASSLGSGQLYGYTF.

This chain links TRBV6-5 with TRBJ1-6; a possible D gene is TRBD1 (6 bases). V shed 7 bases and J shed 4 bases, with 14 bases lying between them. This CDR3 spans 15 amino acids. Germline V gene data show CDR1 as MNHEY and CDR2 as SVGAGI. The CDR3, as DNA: TGTGCCAGCACCGCGGGAGGGGGGTATAATTCACCCCTCCACTTT. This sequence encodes CASTAGGGYNSPLHF.

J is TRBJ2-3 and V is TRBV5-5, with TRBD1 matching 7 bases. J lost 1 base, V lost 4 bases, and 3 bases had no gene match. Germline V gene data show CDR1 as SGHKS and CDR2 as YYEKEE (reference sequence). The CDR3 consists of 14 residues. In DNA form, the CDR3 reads TGTGCCAGCAGCGATGGGACAGGCACAGATACGCAGTATTTT. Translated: CASSDGTGTDTQYF.

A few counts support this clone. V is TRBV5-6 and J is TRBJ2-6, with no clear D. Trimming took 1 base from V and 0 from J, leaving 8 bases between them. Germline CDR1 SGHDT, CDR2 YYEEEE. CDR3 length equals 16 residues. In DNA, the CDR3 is TGTGCCAGCAGCTTGAAGGACCTCTCTGGGGCCAACGTCCTGACTTTC. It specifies CASSLKDLSGANVLTF. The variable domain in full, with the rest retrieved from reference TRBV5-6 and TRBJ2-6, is DAGVTQSPTHLIKTRGQQVTLRCSPKSGHDTVSWYQQALGQGPQFIFQYYEEEERQRGNFPDRFSGHQFPNYSSELNVNALLLGDSALYLCASSLKDLSGANVLTFGAGSRLTVL.

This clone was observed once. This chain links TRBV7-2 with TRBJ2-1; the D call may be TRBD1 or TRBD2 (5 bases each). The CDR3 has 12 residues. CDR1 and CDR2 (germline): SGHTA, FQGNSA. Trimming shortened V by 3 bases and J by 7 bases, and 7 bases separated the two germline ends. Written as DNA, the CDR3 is TGTGCCAGCAGCTTCTGGGGGAATGAGCAGTTCTTC. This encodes CASSFWGNEQFF.

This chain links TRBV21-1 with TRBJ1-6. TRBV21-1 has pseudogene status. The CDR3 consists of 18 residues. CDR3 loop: CASSKALGNIKGDSPLHF. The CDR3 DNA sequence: TGTGCCAGCAGCAAAGCGCTAGGAAACATTAAGGGCGATTCACCCCTCCACTTT.

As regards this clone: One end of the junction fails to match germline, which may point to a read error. The CDR3 bases are TGCAGCGTTGAAGGGAGGGGTACCCTCCGAGGTCCTTTT. It yields the protein CSVEGRGTLRGPF. The chain combines TRBV29-1 with TRBJ1-1; D possibly corresponds to TRBD1 (5 bases). In germline, CDR1 is SQVTM, CDR2 ANQGSEA. The CDR3 totals 13 residues.

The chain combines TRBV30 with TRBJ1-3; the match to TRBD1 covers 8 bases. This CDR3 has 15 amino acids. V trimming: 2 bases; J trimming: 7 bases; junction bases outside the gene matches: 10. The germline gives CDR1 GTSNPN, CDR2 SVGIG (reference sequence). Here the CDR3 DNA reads TGTGCCTGGAGTCCCGGTAGACAGGGGAGGAACACCATATATTTT. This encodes CAWSPGRQGRNTIYF.

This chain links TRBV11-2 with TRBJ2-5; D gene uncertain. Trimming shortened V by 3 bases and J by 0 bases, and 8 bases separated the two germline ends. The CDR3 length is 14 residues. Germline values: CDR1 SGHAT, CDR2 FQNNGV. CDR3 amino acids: CASSFSRNQETQYF. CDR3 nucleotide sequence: TGTGCCAGCAGCTTCTCCAGAAACCAAGAGACCCAGTACTTC.

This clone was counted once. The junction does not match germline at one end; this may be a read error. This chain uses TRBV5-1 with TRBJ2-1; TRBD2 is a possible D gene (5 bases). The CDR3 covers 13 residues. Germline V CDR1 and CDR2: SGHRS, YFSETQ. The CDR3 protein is CASNKIAAGEQFF. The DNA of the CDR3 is TGCGCAAGCAACAAGATCGCGGCGGGTGAGCAGTTCTTC.

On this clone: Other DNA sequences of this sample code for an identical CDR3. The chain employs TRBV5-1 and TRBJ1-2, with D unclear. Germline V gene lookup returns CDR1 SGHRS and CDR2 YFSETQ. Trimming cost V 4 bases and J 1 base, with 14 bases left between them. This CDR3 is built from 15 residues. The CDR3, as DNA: TGCGCCAGCAGCCTCGACGGGCTCTTTAACTATGGCTACACCTTC. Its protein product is CASSLDGLFNYGYTF.

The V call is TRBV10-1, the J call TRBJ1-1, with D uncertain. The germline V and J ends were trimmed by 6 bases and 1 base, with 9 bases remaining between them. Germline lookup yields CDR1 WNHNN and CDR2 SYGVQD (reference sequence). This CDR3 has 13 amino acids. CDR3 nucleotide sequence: TGCGCCAGCAGCGTCCAGGAGAACACTGAAGCTTTCTTT. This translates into CASSVQENTEAFF.

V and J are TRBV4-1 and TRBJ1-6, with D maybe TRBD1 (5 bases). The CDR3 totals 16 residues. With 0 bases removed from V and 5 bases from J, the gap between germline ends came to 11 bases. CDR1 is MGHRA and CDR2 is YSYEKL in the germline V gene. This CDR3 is CASSQEKAGHNSPLHF. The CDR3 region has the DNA TGCGCCAGCAGCCAAGAAAAGGCAGGGCATAATTCACCCCTCCACTTT.

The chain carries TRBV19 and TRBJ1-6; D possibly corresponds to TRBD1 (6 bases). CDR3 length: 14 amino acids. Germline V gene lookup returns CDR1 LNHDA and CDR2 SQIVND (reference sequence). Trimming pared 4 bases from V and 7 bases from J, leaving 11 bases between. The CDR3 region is CASSRSGANSPLHF. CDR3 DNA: TGTGCCAGTAGTAGATCGGGGGCCAATTCACCCCTCCACTTT.

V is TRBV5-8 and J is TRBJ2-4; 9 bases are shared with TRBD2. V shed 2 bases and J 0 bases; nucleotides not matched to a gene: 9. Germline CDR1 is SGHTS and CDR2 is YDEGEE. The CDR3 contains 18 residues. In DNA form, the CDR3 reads TGTGCCAGCAGCTTTTTGGGCGGGGGGGACCTAGCCAAAAACATTCAGTACTTC. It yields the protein CASSFLGGGDLAKNIQYF.

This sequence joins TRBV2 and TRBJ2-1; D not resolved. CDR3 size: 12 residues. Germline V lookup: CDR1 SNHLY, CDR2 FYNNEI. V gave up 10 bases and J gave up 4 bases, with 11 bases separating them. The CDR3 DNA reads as TGTGCCACTTCGGTTGGTTACAATGAGCAGTTCTTC. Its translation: CATSVGYNEQFF. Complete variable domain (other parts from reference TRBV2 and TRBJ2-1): EPEVTQTPSHQVTQMGQEVILRCVPISNHLYFYWYRQILGQKVEFLVSFYNNEISEKSEIFDDQFSVERPDGSNFTLKIRSTKLEDSAMYFCATSVGYNEQFFGPGTRLTVL.

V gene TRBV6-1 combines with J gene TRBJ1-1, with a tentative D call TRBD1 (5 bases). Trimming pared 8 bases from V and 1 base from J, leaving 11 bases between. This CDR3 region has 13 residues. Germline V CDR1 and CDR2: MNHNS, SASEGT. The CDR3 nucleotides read TGTGCCAGCGGGACTGAAGGGAACACTGAAGCTTTCTTT. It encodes CASGTEGNTEAFF.

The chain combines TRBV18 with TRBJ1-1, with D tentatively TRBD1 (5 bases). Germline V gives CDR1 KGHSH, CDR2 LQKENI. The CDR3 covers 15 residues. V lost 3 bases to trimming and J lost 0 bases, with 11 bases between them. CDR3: CASSPGQDMNTEAFF. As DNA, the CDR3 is TGTGCCAGCTCACCTGGACAAGACATGAACACTGAAGCTTTCTTT.

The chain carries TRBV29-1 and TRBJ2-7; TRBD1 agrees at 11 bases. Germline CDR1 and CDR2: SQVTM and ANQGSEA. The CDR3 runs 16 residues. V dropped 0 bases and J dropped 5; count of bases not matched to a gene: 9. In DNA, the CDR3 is TGCAGCGTTGAAGATCTTATGGGACAGGGGGGCCACGAGCAGTACTTC. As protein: CSVEDLMGQGGHEQYF.

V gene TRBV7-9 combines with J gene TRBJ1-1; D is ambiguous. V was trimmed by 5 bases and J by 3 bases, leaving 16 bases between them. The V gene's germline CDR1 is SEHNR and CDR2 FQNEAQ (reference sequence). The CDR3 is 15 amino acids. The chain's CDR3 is CASSIQSPADTEAFF. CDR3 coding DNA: TGTGCCAGCAGCATTCAGAGCCCGGCGGACACTGAAGCTTTCTTT.

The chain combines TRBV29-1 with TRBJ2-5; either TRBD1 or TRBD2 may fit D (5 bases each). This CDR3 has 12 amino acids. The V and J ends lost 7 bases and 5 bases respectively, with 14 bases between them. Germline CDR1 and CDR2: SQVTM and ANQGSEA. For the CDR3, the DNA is TGCAGCGAGACAGCGGCGGAGGAGACCCAGTACTTC. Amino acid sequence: CSETAAEETQYF.

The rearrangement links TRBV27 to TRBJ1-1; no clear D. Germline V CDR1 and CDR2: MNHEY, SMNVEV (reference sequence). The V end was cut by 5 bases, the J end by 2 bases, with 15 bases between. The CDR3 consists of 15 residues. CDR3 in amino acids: CASSAPTDLNTEAFF. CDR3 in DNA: TGTGCCAGCAGTGCCCCGACGGATTTAAACACTGAAGCTTTCTTT.

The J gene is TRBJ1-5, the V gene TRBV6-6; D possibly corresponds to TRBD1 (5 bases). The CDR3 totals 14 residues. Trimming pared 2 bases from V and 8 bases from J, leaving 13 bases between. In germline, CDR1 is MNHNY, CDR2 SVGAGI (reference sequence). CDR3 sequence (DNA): TGTGCCAGCAGTTACCTTCGGGGGATGGAGCCCCAGCATTTT. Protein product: CASSYLRGMEPQHF.

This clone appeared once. In DNA form, the CDR3 reads TGTGCCAGCAGCAGAGGTAGCGGGGGGGCCTCCTACAATGAGCAGTTCTTC. This translates into CASSRGSGGASYNEQFF. The V and J genes are TRBV7-9 and TRBJ2-1; TRBD2 agrees at 11 bases. The CDR3 covers 17 residues. The trim removed 5 bases at V and 0 bases at J, leaving 6 bases unmatched. The germline CDR1 and CDR2 sequences are SEHNR and FQNEAQ (reference sequence).

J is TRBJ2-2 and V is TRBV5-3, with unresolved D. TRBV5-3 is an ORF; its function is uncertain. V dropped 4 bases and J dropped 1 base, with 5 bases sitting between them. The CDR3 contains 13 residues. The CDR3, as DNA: TGTGCCAGAAGCCTACGGAACACCGGGGAGCTGTTTTTT. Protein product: CARSLRNTGELFF.

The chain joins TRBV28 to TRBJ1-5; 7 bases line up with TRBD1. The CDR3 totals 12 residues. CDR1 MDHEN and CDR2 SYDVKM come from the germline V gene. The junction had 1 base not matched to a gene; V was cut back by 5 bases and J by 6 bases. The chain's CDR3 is CASSEGAQPQHF. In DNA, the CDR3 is TGTGCCAGCAGTGAGGGGGCTCAGCCCCAGCATTTT.

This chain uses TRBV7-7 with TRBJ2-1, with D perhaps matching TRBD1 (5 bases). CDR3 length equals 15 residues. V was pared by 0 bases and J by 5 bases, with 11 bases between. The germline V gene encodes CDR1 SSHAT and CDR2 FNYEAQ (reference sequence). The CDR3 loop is CASSLAPTGNNEQFF. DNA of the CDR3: TGTGCCAGCAGCTTAGCGCCTACAGGTAACAATGAGCAGTTCTTC. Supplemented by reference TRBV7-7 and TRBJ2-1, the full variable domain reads GAGVSQSPRYKVTKRGQDVTLRCDPISSHATLYWYQQALGQGPEFLTYFNYEAQPDKSGLPSDRFSAERPEGSISTLTIQRTEQRDSAMYRCASSLAPTGNNEQFFGPGTRLTVL.

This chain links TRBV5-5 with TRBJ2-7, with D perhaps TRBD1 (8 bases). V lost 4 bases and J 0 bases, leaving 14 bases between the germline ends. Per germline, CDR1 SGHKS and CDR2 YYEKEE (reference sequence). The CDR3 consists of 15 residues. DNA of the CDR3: TGTGCCAGCAGCCAGCACAGGGGGGGCTCCTACGAGCAGTACTTC. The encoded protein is CASSQHRGGSYEQYF.

The CDR3 reads CASSQGWVHEQYF. CDR3 DNA: TGCGCCAGCAGCCAAGGTTGGGTCCACGAGCAGTACTTC. The chain links TRBV4-1 to TRBJ2-7, with D uncertain. V gave up 1 base and J gave up 5 bases, with 9 bases separating them. This CDR3 has 13 residues. The germline V gene has CDR1 MGHRA and CDR2 YSYEKL.

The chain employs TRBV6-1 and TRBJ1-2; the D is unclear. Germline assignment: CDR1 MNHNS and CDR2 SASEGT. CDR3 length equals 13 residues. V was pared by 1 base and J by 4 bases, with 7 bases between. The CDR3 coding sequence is TGTGCCAGCAGTGAAGTTGCGGGCTATGGCTACACCTTC. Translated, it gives CASSEVAGYGYTF.